The 19 T cell receptor beta chains listed next were all sequenced from one sample in a study of technical replicates of blood from a few donors. Sequencing was performed with immunoSEQ multiplex PCR; in TCRdb, only in-frame clones are kept and a portion is missing. The sample includes more than 15,000 clones, 82% of them seen just once. The sequenced sample was PBMCs. The receptors derive from a human donor in good health. Some clones in this sample may be carry-over from other donors' samples.

The CDR3 loop is CASSSPGGGGEKLFF. The CDR3 bases are TGTGCCAGCAGTAGCCCGGGGGGAGGGGGTGAAAAACTGTTTTTT. V gene TRBV6-1 combines with J gene TRBJ1-4, with TRBD1 as a possible D gene (6 bases). V dropped 5 bases and J dropped 7 bases, with 17 bases sitting between them. The CDR3 is made up of 15 amino acids. Germline V gene sequence: CDR1 MNHNS, CDR2 SASEGT.

This clone has only one observation. The chain joins TRBV19 to TRBJ1-4, with 7 positions matching TRBD1. Losses at the gene ends were 5 bases for V and 7 bases for J; bases not matched to a gene: 10. The CDR3 is 15 residues long. Germline V gene lookup returns CDR1 LNHDA and CDR2 SQIVND (reference sequence). The CDR3 nucleotides read TGTGCCAGTAGTCCCTCGGGACAGAGTCTTGAAAAACTGTTTTTT. Its translation is CASSPSGQSLEKLFF.

This sequence joins TRBV21-1 and TRBJ1-2; TRBD1 is taken as the D call from the table, unchecked against the DNA. TRBV21-1 is a recognized pseudogene. The CDR3 totals 14 residues. CDR3: CASSKETGMDGYTF. Here the CDR3 DNA reads TGTGCCAGCAGCAAAGAGACAGGGATGGATGGCTACACCTTC.

This chain links TRBV19 with TRBJ2-1, with 9 bases identical to TRBD2. Germline CDR1 reads LNHDA; CDR2 reads SQIVND (reference sequence). The CDR3 runs to 16 residues. Trimming took 6 bases from V and 5 from J; bases not matched to a gene: 11. The CDR3 sequence: CASRDVAGVVNNEQFF. The CDR3 DNA reads as TGTGCCAGTAGGGACGTAGCGGGAGTTGTTAACAATGAGCAGTTCTTC.

V usage is TRBV2 and J usage is TRBJ2-2, with D unresolved. Trimming took off 4 bases at V and 3 bases at J, with 9 bases between the two ends. The germline V gene has CDR1 SNHLY and CDR2 FYNNEI. The CDR3 runs 14 residues. DNA of the CDR3: TGTGCCAGCAGTGGTACCGGTCACACCGGGGAGCTGTTTTTT. Amino acid sequence: CASSGTGHTGELFF.

This clone was counted only a few times. V and J are TRBV7-6 and TRBJ2-1, with D tentatively TRBD1 (5 bases). Between the trimmed V and J ends, which lost 4 bases and 8 bases, there was a span of 9 bases. Germline CDR1 SGHVS, CDR2 FNYEAQ. This CDR3 is built from 12 residues. CDR3 sequence reads: CASSYIGDEQFF. The CDR3 coding sequence is TGTGCCAGCAGCTATATAGGGGATGAGCAGTTCTTC.

The chain has TRBV27 and TRBJ2-7, with TRBD1 identical over 7 bases. Per germline, CDR1 MNHEY and CDR2 SMNVEV (reference sequence). V trimming: 4 bases; J trimming: 6 bases; junction bases outside the gene matches: 12. The CDR3 has 15 amino acids. CDR3 sequence (DNA): TGTGCCAGCAGTTCTCAGTACTCGACAGGGCTCGAGCAGTACTTC. Residues: CASSSQYSTGLEQYF.

The J gene is TRBJ2-1, the V gene TRBV7-3, with TRBD2 identical over 11 bases. CDR1 and CDR2 from the germline V gene are SGHTA and FQGTGA. The CDR3 totals 15 residues. V was clipped by 6 bases and J by 9 bases; unmatched bases: 10. The CDR3 loop is CASRKLAGVDGEQFF. In DNA, the CDR3 is TGTGCCAGCAGAAAACTAGCGGGAGTGGACGGTGAGCAGTTCTTC.

The chain combines TRBV7-2 with TRBJ2-7; D perhaps matches TRBD2 (5 bases). The germline V gene encodes CDR1 SGHTA and CDR2 FQGNSA. Trimming left V 1 base short and J 6 bases short, with 16 bases between. The CDR3 is 15 amino acids. The chain's CDR3 is CASSLVGNGRGEQYF. In DNA form, the CDR3 reads TGTGCCAGCAGCTTAGTGGGGAATGGTCGGGGCGAGCAGTACTTC.

This clone showed up just once. The chain links TRBV11-3 to TRBJ2-1, with 10 bases that match TRBD1. Germline V gene sequence: CDR1 SGHNT, CDR2 YENEEA. This CDR3 is built from 16 residues. V gave up 6 bases and J gave up 7 bases; unmatched junction bases: 12. The CDR3 protein is CASSSSRQGARNEQFF. CDR3 bases: TGTGCCAGCAGTTCCTCGAGACAGGGGGCGCGGAATGAGCAGTTCTTC.

The chain couples TRBV18 to TRBJ1-1; D is ambiguous. Between the trimmed V and J ends, which lost 2 bases and 1 base, there was a span of 11 bases. Per the germline V gene, CDR1 is KGHSH and CDR2 is LQKENI. The CDR3 has 15 amino acids. Here the CDR3 DNA reads TGTGCCAGCTCACCAGTCCCCCTTAGGAACACTGAAGCTTTCTTT. It encodes CASSPVPLRNTEAFF.

The rearrangement uses TRBV9 and TRBJ2-3; no reliable D call. Germline V gene data show CDR1 as SGDLS and CDR2 as YYNGEE. This CDR3 contains 14 residues. Trimming stripped 0 bases from V and 3 bases from J, with 8 bases between. CDR3 bases: TGTGCCAGCAGCGTAGGGTTGGAGACAGATACGCAGTATTTT. This gives the protein CASSVGLETDTQYF.

The chain couples TRBV11-3 to TRBJ2-1; 9 positions agree with TRBD1. The junction had 6 bases not matched to a gene; V was cut back by 1 base and J by 8 bases. Germline loops: CDR1 SGHNT, CDR2 YENEEA. This CDR3 has 15 amino acids. The CDR3 DNA reads as TGTGCCAGCAGCTTAGGGACAGGGGATTCAGATGAGCAGTTCTTC. It translates to CASSLGTGDSDEQFF.

The CDR3 DNA reads TGTGCCAGCAGCTTAGACAGGAGACCCCCTCAGCCCCAGCATTTT. It encodes CASSLDRRPPQPQHF. The chain recombines TRBV7-9 with TRBJ1-5; a weak D match, TRBD1 (5 bases). Germline values: CDR1 SEHNR, CDR2 FQNEAQ (reference sequence). Trimming pared 1 base from V and 6 bases from J, leaving 13 bases between. The CDR3 spans 15 residues.

The rearrangement joins TRBV10-2 to TRBJ2-7, with D possibly TRBD1 on 5 matching bases. CDR1 WSHSY and CDR2 SAAADI come from the germline V gene. The CDR3 extends over 15 amino acids. Trimming cost V 6 bases and J 2 bases, with 17 bases left between them. CDR3 in amino acids: CASREGAFEAYEQYF. The CDR3 DNA sequence: TGCGCCAGCAGGGAAGGGGCCTTCGAGGCCTACGAGCAGTACTTC.

J is TRBJ2-1 and V is TRBV6-1; D uncertain. Germline V gene sequence: CDR1 MNHNS, CDR2 SASEGT. This CDR3 spans 13 amino acids. Between the trimmed V and J ends, which lost 0 bases and 8 bases, there was a span of 8 bases. CDR3 loop: CASSEAVSDEQFF. In DNA, the CDR3 is TGTGCCAGCAGTGAAGCGGTAAGCGATGAGCAGTTCTTC.

The V gene is TRBV5-6, the J gene TRBJ2-1; no clear D. Germline assignment: CDR1 SGHDT and CDR2 YYEEEE. Trimming took 4 bases from V and 6 from J, leaving 11 bases between them. This CDR3 is built from 13 residues. DNA of the CDR3: TGTGCCAGCAGCCCCGGGTATTCCAATGAGCAGTTCTTC. It translates to CASSPGYSNEQFF. Drawing the rest from reference TRBV5-6 and TRBJ2-1, the complete variable domain is DAGVTQSPTHLIKTRGQQVTLRCSPKSGHDTVSWYQQALGQGPQFIFQYYEEEERQRGNFPDRFSGHQFPNYSSELNVNALLLGDSALYLCASSPGYSNEQFFGPGTRLTVL.

CDR3 loop: CASSLSEAFF. The DNA of the CDR3 is TGCGCCAGCAGCTTGAGCGAAGCTTTCTTT. V is TRBV5-1 and J is TRBJ1-1; D remains unclear. The V end was cut by 1 base, the J end by 8 bases, with 3 bases between. This CDR3 is 10 amino acids long. The germline V gene has CDR1 SGHRS and CDR2 YFSETQ.

This clone has just one count. This chain connects TRBV5-6 to TRBJ2-1; TRBD2 aligns across 14 bases. Germline CDR1 reads SGHDT; CDR2 reads YYEEEE. V was pared by 5 bases and J by 8 bases, with 6 bases of the junction left unmatched. This CDR3 is 15 amino acids long. The CDR3 DNA reads TGTGCCAGCAGGGAGGGACTAGCGGGAGAATATGAGCAGTTCTTC. Its protein is CASREGLAGEYEQFF.